This T cell receptor (beta chain) was sequenced for a study of Tregs in tolerant kidney transplant recipients (dated by TCRdb to 2018 to 2020). Background for the entire study: Related donors were used in the transplants with nonmyeloablative bone marrow transplantation, and mixed chimerism was transient in the human trials. Sorted recipient Tregs were grown for roughly 17 days with irradiated activated donor B cells and IL-2, and the cultures were restimulated on day 11. During sorting of primary belatacept mixed lymphocyte reaction cultures, recipient cells were distinguished from donor cells with antibodies. TCRbeta sequencing was used in the study to identify donor-specific regulatory T cells before combined kidney and bone marrow transplantation, and the identified cells were then tracked after transplant. Once the B cell culture was finished, the cells were sorted into two populations: CD4+CD8-CD25+CD127- and CD4+CD8-4-1BB+CD40L-. Activated donor B cells were produced over about nine days on irradiated CD40L-expressing 3T3 cells in the presence of cyclosporin A and IL-4. Other Treg samples came from an approximately 3-day mixed lymphocyte reaction with belatacept, some followed by an approximately 5-day donor restimulation, before sorting recipient CD4+CD25+CD127- cells. Findings and caveats that apply to the study as a whole: For some patients, the PCR primers changed as time went on, which meant samples from those patients could not be compared with one another at the nucleotide level. The most biologically relevant and donor-specific TCRbeta repertoire appeared to be identified by expanding Tregs with activated donor B cells. Biological reproducibility was not examined directly, but technical replication error appeared to be minimal. In tolerant patients, the expansion of donor-specific Tregs was greater than global Treg expansion, suggesting that the expansion was antigen-driven rather than nonspecific. Because the study included only a small number of patients, the results must be confirmed in larger populations and under other immunosuppression protocols.

For TCRbeta CDR3 sequencing, genomic DNA was extracted from sorted cells using the QIAGEN DNeasy Blood and Tissue Kit. High-throughput TCRbeta CDR3 sequencing, which included PCR amplification with bias correction and internal controls, was done commercially through immunoSEQ. The authors processed their data as follows. Unique productive TCRbeta sequences were defined by CDR3 nucleotide sequence when primers matched and otherwise by CDR3 amino acid sequence together with Vbeta and Jbeta genes. Sequences were defined as donor-reactive when expanded at least 5-fold in CFSE-low cells versus unstimulated cells and present at a frequency of at least 0.01% in CFSE-low cells. Repertoire divergence was quantified by Jensen-Shannon divergence using the top 100 TCRbeta sequences ranked by frequency. When a sample had multiple sequencing runs, each run was corrected for sorting error separately and the runs were then pooled. The table was pulled from immuneACCESS by TCRdb, which kept in-frame rearrangements only. Such tables lose some clones; where checked, under half of the loss comes from unresolved V genes, and the rest has no known cause. V and J calls and clone size come straight from that table; D and trimming were deduced from the DNA. Counted in this sample were about 840 clones; roughly 45% of them appeared once. About two fifths of the sample comes from the top ten.

This clone came up a few times. Its specific antigen is unknown. No per-base quality is available; no much larger clone lies one base away. The CDR3 contains 12 residues, cysteine and phenylalanine counted. Kept here is only the CDR3 DNA, which spans 36 bases and is read in frame from base 1. V drops 5 bases and J drops 6 bases, leaving 10 bases in between. The sample's time point label is to be understood as: blood sample drawn before combined kidney and bone marrow transplant. Patients were several combined kidney and bone marrow transplant recipients from the ITN036ST trial, and only these trial subjects had samples available. Healthy control blood was separated into PBMCs by Ficoll density gradient and cryopreserved, and patient PBMCs were collected both before and after transplant.

The sample in question was Tregs from blood cultured with allogeneic cells, obtained before the transplant. This chain is built from TRBV6-7 and TRBJ1-2, with no confident D gene call. TRBV6-7 is labeled an ORF, and its function is uncertain. The sequence derives from a human patient who received a combined kidney and bone marrow transplant. The CDR3 protein: CASSVGLHGYTF. In nucleotides, the sequence is TGTGCCAGCAGTGTAGGGCTCCATGGCTACACCTTC.